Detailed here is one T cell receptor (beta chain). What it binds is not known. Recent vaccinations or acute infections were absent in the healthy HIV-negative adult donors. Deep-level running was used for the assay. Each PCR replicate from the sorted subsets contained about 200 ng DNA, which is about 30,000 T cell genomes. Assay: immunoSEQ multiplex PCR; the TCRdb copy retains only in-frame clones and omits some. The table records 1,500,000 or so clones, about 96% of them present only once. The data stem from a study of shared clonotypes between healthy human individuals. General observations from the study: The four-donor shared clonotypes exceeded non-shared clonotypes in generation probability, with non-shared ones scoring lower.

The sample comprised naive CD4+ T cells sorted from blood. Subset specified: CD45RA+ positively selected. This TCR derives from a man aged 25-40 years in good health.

CDR3 amino acids: CASSFWTVQETQYF. CDR3 in DNA: TGTGCCAGCAGCTTCTGGACGGTTCAAGAGACCCAGTACTTC. The V and J genes are TRBV5-8 and TRBJ2-5; D uncertain. V gave up 2 bases and J gave up 2 bases, with 10 bases separating them. This CDR3 is built from 14 residues. The germline gives CDR1 SGHTS, CDR2 YDEGEE.